Listed below are T cell receptor beta chains from one sample, sequenced in a study of blood T cells in healthy people across ages. In TCRdb, the 5' RACE reads were re-called with MiXCR into one record per CDR3 protein. Seen here are some 920,000 distinct CDR3 sequences, roughly 51% observed once, and the top ten hold roughly a fifth. Sequenced input: blood. These receptors were taken from a woman aged 55-70 years in good health. The CDR3 runs from the conserved cysteine through the conserved F or W. Fields, in order: V gene, clone size, J gene, D gene, CDR3 DNA, CDR3 protein. D genes are given only for firm matches. Rows give clone size only sometimes, using once, few, many, or a class for an expanded clone.

v_gene: TRBV15
abundance: NA
j_gene: TRBJ1-2
d_gene: NA
CDR3nt: TGTGCCACCAGCGCCCGCCCATCCCTCGGCTACACCTTC
CDR3aa: CATSARPSLGYTF

v_gene: TRBV9
abundance: NA
j_gene: TRBJ2-7
d_gene: NA
CDR3nt: TGTGCCAGCAGCGTAGATGGAGGGGACGGCCAATACGAGCAGTACTTC
CDR3aa: CASSVDGGDGQYEQYF

v_gene: TRBV5-1
abundance: NA
j_gene: TRBJ2-1
d_gene: NA
CDR3nt: TGCGCCAGCAGCTTGTTGGGACTTGGCTCCTACAATGAGCAGTTCTTC
CDR3aa: CASSLLGLGSYNEQFF

v_gene: TRBV29-1
abundance: few
j_gene: TRBJ1-2
d_gene: NA
CDR3nt: TGCAGCGTTTGGGGGACGGACTATGGCTACACCTTC
CDR3aa: CSVWGTDYGYTF

v_gene: TRBV7-2
abundance: NA
j_gene: TRBJ2-3
d_gene: NA
CDR3nt: TGTGCCAGCAGCAGCCAGGACTCGCCTTTCATCGCAGATACGCAGTATTTT
CDR3aa: CASSSQDSPFIADTQYF

v_gene: TRBV7-2
abundance: NA
j_gene: TRBJ2-4
d_gene: NA
CDR3nt: TGTGCCAGCAGCGTAAAGTACCGGGACCCGGAGTACTTC
CDR3aa: CASSVKYRDPEYF

v_gene: TRBV12-3/TRBV12-4
abundance: NA
j_gene: TRBJ2-5
d_gene: TRBD2
CDR3nt: TGTGCCAGCAGTTTTGAAGCGGGGGGGGCCCAAGAGACCCAGTACTTC
CDR3aa: CASSFEAGGAQETQYF

v_gene: TRBV2
abundance: NA
j_gene: TRBJ2-1
d_gene: NA
CDR3nt: TGTGCCAGCACGTGGGGCGGCAAGGTTGTCCATGAGCAGTTCTTC
CDR3aa: CASTWGGKVVHEQFF

v_gene: TRBV2
abundance: NA
j_gene: TRBJ2-7
d_gene: NA
CDR3nt: TGTGCCAGCAGCCTAGCATACGCCTACGAGCAGTACTTC
CDR3aa: CASSLAYAYEQYF

v_gene: TRBV29-1
abundance: few
j_gene: TRBJ1-2
d_gene: NA
CDR3nt: TGCAGCGTTGATTCGCAGCCCCTCTATGGCTACACCTTC
CDR3aa: CSVDSQPLYGYTF

v_gene: TRBV20-1
abundance: few
j_gene: TRBJ2-5
d_gene: NA
CDR3nt: TGCAGTGCTACCACGTACCAAGAGACCCAGTACTTC
CDR3aa: CSATTYQETQYF

v_gene: TRBV5-1
abundance: NA
j_gene: TRBJ2-5
d_gene: NA
CDR3nt: TGCGCCAGCAGCTTGGTGCAAGGCCCTCAAGAGACCCAGTACTTC
CDR3aa: CASSLVQGPQETQYF

v_gene: TRBV6-5
abundance: few
j_gene: TRBJ1-2
d_gene: NA
CDR3nt: TGTGCCAGCACCGAGGACATCGCGGGGGGCTACACCTTC
CDR3aa: CASTEDIAGGYTF

v_gene: TRBV12-3/TRBV12-4
abundance: many
j_gene: TRBJ2-3
d_gene: TRBD2
CDR3nt: TGTGCCAGCAGACTAGCGGGAGATACGCAGTATTTT
CDR3aa: CASRLAGDTQYF

v_gene: TRBV18
abundance: NA
j_gene: TRBJ2-7
d_gene: TRBD1
CDR3nt: TGTGCCAGCTCCCCGCCGGGACAGGGCGTCAACGAGCAGTACTTC
CDR3aa: CASSPPGQGVNEQYF

v_gene: TRBV9
abundance: NA
j_gene: TRBJ2-3
d_gene: NA
CDR3nt: TGTGCCAGCAGCGTAAATGCTGTCAGTTACACAGATACGCAGTATTTT
CDR3aa: CASSVNAVSYTDTQYF

v_gene: TRBV6-5
abundance: NA
j_gene: TRBJ1-6
d_gene: NA
CDR3nt: TGTGCCAGCAGTTACCCCCGGACGGGGAATTCACCCCTCCACTTT
CDR3aa: CASSYPRTGNSPLHF

v_gene: TRBV6-1
abundance: NA
j_gene: TRBJ2-3
d_gene: NA
CDR3nt: TGTGCCAGCAGTGAATACGGGACACTGTCAACAGATACGCAGTATTTT
CDR3aa: CASSEYGTLSTDTQYF

v_gene: TRBV20-1
abundance: NA
j_gene: TRBJ2-7
d_gene: TRBD2
CDR3nt: TGCAGTGCTAGGGGGCCGGGACGAGCGGGAGGAGACGAGCAGTACTTC
CDR3aa: CSARGPGRAGGDEQYF

v_gene: TRBV20-1
abundance: few
j_gene: TRBJ1-1
d_gene: NA
CDR3nt: TGCAGTGCCCAGACCGGTTTTGAAGCTTTCTTT
CDR3aa: CSAQTGFEAFF

v_gene: TRBV20-1
abundance: NA
j_gene: TRBJ2-7
d_gene: TRBD2
CDR3nt: TGCAGTGTTCGGATTCTAGGGAGCGGGATTAACTACGAGCAGTACTTC
CDR3aa: CSVRILGSGINYEQYF

v_gene: TRBV6-6
abundance: many
j_gene: TRBJ2-7
d_gene: NA
CDR3nt: TGTGCCAGCAGGGCCCTTACGACGGGATTCGAGCAGTACTTC
CDR3aa: CASRALTTGFEQYF

v_gene: TRBV7-9
abundance: NA
j_gene: TRBJ2-4
d_gene: NA
CDR3nt: TGTGCCAGCAGCCGGGGGAGTATAGCCAAAAACATTCAGTACTTC
CDR3aa: CASSRGSIAKNIQYF

v_gene: TRBV10-3
abundance: few
j_gene: TRBJ2-3
d_gene: NA
CDR3nt: TGTGCCATCAGTGATGACGTGCGGTTTAATACGCAGTATTTT
CDR3aa: CAISDDVRFNTQYF

v_gene: TRBV29-1
abundance: many
j_gene: TRBJ2-4
d_gene: TRBD1
CDR3nt: TGCAGCGTTGAAGCCTGGGACAGTCGCATTCAGTACTTC
CDR3aa: CSVEAWDSRIQYF

v_gene: TRBV20-1
abundance: NA
j_gene: TRBJ1-5
d_gene: NA
CDR3nt: TGCAGTGCTAGAGATGGGGGCCAGCCCCAGCATTTT
CDR3aa: CSARDGGQPQHF

v_gene: TRBV4-1
abundance: few
j_gene: TRBJ1-4
d_gene: NA
CDR3nt: TGCGCCAGCAGCACGCCCGCAGGGGCAACTAATGAAAAACTGTTTTTT
CDR3aa: CASSTPAGATNEKLFF

v_gene: TRBV7-8
abundance: NA
j_gene: TRBJ2-7
d_gene: TRBD1
CDR3nt: TGTGCCAGCAGCTTACGACAGGGACAGGGGAGCTCCTACGAGCAGTACTTC
CDR3aa: CASSLRQGQGSSYEQYF

v_gene: TRBV12-3/TRBV12-4
abundance: NA
j_gene: TRBJ2-1
d_gene: NA
CDR3nt: TGTGCCAGCAGTCCAGCAGGGACCCGCAGCTCCTACAATGAGCAGTTCTTC
CDR3aa: CASSPAGTRSSYNEQFF

v_gene: TRBV20-1
abundance: few
j_gene: TRBJ2-5
d_gene: TRBD2
CDR3nt: TGCAGTGCTAGAGATCGGCTAGCGGGAGGGTTACAAGAGACCCAGTACTTC
CDR3aa: CSARDRLAGGLQETQYF

v_gene: TRBV12-1
abundance: NA
j_gene: TRBJ1-5
d_gene: NA
CDR3nt: TGTGCCAGCAGCTCCGCGGGACAGGGGGCGAAGGTTCAGCCCCAGCATTTT
CDR3aa: CASSSAGQGAKVQPQHF

v_gene: TRBV6-1
abundance: few
j_gene: TRBJ2-6
d_gene: NA
CDR3nt: TGTGCCAGCAGTGAACACCCCGGGGAGGGGGCCAACGTCCTGACTTTC
CDR3aa: CASSEHPGEGANVLTF

v_gene: TRBV6-1
abundance: NA
j_gene: TRBJ2-7
d_gene: TRBD1
CDR3nt: TGTGCCAGCACTCGACAGGGGATGCACTACGAGCAGTACTTC
CDR3aa: CASTRQGMHYEQYF

v_gene: TRBV30
abundance: many
j_gene: TRBJ2-1
d_gene: NA
CDR3nt: TGTGCCTGGATGGGAGAGAAGTCCTACAATGAGCAGTTCTTC
CDR3aa: CAWMGEKSYNEQFF

v_gene: TRBV28
abundance: NA
j_gene: TRBJ2-5
d_gene: NA
CDR3nt: TGTGCCAGCAGTTATCTGGGCTGGAAAGAGACCCAGTACTTC
CDR3aa: CASSYLGWKETQYF